The 5 T cell receptor beta chains below come from one sample, sequenced in a study of vaccination effects on CD4 cells after COVID-19 (dated by TCRdb to the early 2020s). After 10 to 11 days of culture, CD4+ T cells were isolated with the EasySep CD4+ T cell isolation kit. The antigens for these receptors are not known. Library creation used the immunoSEQ multiplex PCR assay. TCRdb provides this immuneACCESS table in a form limited to in-frame rearrangements. Some clones are lacking; in checked studies, under half of them reflect an unresolved V gene, and why the rest are absent is not known. A total of more than 45,000 clones appear in this sample, around 80% of them only once. 3% of the sample is held by the ten biggest clonotypes. The source material was CD4+ T cells from PBMCs cultured without peptide, sampled before COVID-19 vaccination. The receptors were gathered from a human donor who received a COVID-19 vaccine.

The chain uses TRBV28 and TRBJ1-1, with D unresolved. The V end lost 5 bases, the J end lost 5 bases, and 12 bases lay between the germline ends. The germline V gene has CDR1 MDHEN and CDR2 SYDVKM. The CDR3 sequence is 13 residues long. The CDR3 DNA sequence: TGTGCCAGCAGTCGTTCGGGGTGGACTGAAGCTTTCTTT. It specifies CASSRSGWTEAFF.

The V and J genes are TRBV25-1 and TRBJ2-2; the match to TRBD1 covers 8 bases. Germline V CDR1 and CDR2: MGHDK, SYGVNS. Losses at the gene ends were 8 bases for V and 1 base for J; bases not matched to a gene: 3. This CDR3 contains 14 residues. In nucleotides, the CDR3 is TGTGCCAGCGAGGACAGGGTGAACACCGGGGAGCTGTTTTTT. It translates to CASEDRVNTGELFF.

J is TRBJ2-4 and V is TRBV6-5; D gene ambiguous. V shed 6 bases and J shed 1 base, with 13 bases lying between them. The CDR3 covers 15 residues. CDR1 and CDR2 from the germline V gene are MNHEY and SVGAGI. Here the CDR3 reads CASRPGSRAKNIQYF. Here the CDR3 DNA reads TGTGCCAGCAGACCCGGATCTCGGGCCAAAAACATTCAGTACTTC.

This clone was detected a few times. V and J are TRBV7-8 and TRBJ1-2; D is unresolved. Germline CDR1 SGHVS, CDR2 FQNEAQ. The CDR3 has 12 residues. V lost 3 bases, J lost 4 bases, and 6 bases lay in between. CDR3 sequence (DNA): TGTGCCAGCAGCTTCGACGCCTATGGCTACACCTTC. This codes for CASSFDAYGYTF.

The chain has TRBV6-1 and TRBJ1-2; 9 positions match TRBD1. The CDR3 covers 17 residues. Germline V CDR1 and CDR2: MNHNS, SASEGT. After removal of 0 bases from V and 6 bases from J, the junction contained 11 bases not matched to a gene. The CDR3: CASSEAIRGTGRDGYTF. The CDR3 DNA follows: TGTGCCAGCAGTGAAGCTATCCGCGGGACAGGGAGGGATGGCTACACCTTC.